The 16 T cell receptor beta chains given below trace back to one sample, sequenced in a study of beta chain features in type 1 diabetes. Study results and caveats: Shorter TCRB CDR3s, moderately but significantly so, marked every one of the four CD4+ subsets in Type 1 diabetes patients.

These receptors are not linked to any known antigen. Every isolated RNA sample was fully reverse transcribed, so sequencing captured expressed TCRB transcripts. Clones were sequenced by immunoSEQ multiplex PCR, and TCRdb holds only the in-frame ones, with some missing. Counted here are fewer than 350,000 clones, approximately 16% occurring once; the ten biggest clones make up less than 0.02%. Sequencing was performed on naive CD4+ T cells from blood. All receptors derive from a man aged 18 to 30 with type 1 diabetes.

In its sample, this clone was seen a few times. This chain links TRBV6-5 with TRBJ2-5; TRBD2 agrees at 7 bases. CDR1 and CDR2 from the germline V gene are MNHEY and SVGAGI. The CDR3 contains 15 residues. J lost 7 bases, V lost 6 bases, and 14 bases had no gene match. The CDR3, as DNA: TGTGCCAGCAGCCCGGAGGGAGCGGGAAAGGTGACCCAGTACTTC. Its translation: CASSPEGAGKVTQYF.

This clone was observed a few times. The chain recombines TRBV7-9 with TRBJ2-7; 9 nucleotides line up with TRBD2. J was trimmed by 5 bases and V by 0 bases; bases with no gene match: 5. Looked up from germline, CDR1 is SEHNR and CDR2 is FQNEAQ (reference sequence). This CDR3 has 15 residues. Here the CDR3 DNA reads TGTGCCAGCAGCTTAGCCGCTCTAGCGGGAAACGAGCAGTACTTC. Encoded protein: CASSLAALAGNEQYF.

The V and J genes are TRBV23-1 and TRBJ2-2; maybe TRBD2 (5 bases). TRBV23-1 is identified as an open reading frame with a role that is uncertain. The CDR3 consists of 9 residues. CDR3 sequence: CNGAGELFF. CDR3 sequence (DNA): TGCAACGGGGCCGGGGAGCTGTTTTTT.

The chain uses TRBV27 and TRBJ1-5, with 7 bases that match TRBD1. The germline gives CDR1 MNHEY, CDR2 SMNVEV (reference sequence). The ends lost 6 bases at V and 6 bases at J; junction bases unmatched: 8. The CDR3 length is 14 residues. The CDR3 DNA sequence: TGTGCCAGCAGCCTTGACAGGGCTATTCAGCCCCAGCATTTT. Its translation is CASSLDRAIQPQHF.

The V call is TRBV5-1, the J call TRBJ2-6, with 8 bases that match TRBD1. Unmatched junction bases numbered 5, after V lost 0 bases and J lost 0 bases. The CDR3 consists of 18 residues. Looked up from germline, CDR1 is SGHRS and CDR2 is YFSETQ. CDR3 protein: CASSLARDRSSGANVLTF. In DNA, the CDR3 is TGCGCCAGCAGCTTGGCCCGGGACAGGAGCTCTGGGGCCAACGTCCTGACTTTC.

The J gene is TRBJ1-5, the V gene TRBV30; 9 positions agree with TRBD1. The trim removed 7 bases at V and 1 base at J, leaving 8 bases unmatched. CDR1 and CDR2 from the germline V gene are GTSNPN and SVGIG (reference sequence). This CDR3 has 15 residues. The CDR3 sequence: CASAFGTGSNQPQHF. The DNA for the CDR3 is TGTGCCTCCGCCTTCGGGACAGGGAGCAATCAGCCCCAGCATTTT.

This sequence joins TRBV6-1 and TRBJ2-1; the D gene is possibly TRBD2 (6 bases). CDR1 is MNHNS and CDR2 is SASEGT in the germline V gene. The CDR3 spans 14 residues. V lost 11 bases, J lost 5 bases, and 19 bases lay in between. CDR3 sequence reads: CALKRRGAHNEQFF. CDR3 nucleotides: TGTGCCCTAAAGCGGAGGGGCGCCCACAATGAGCAGTTCTTC.

As to this clone: This sample also contains other DNA sequences that code for the same CDR3. V gene TRBV5-1 combines with J gene TRBJ2-3, with D hard to call. Germline V lookup: CDR1 SGHRS, CDR2 YFSETQ. Trimming removed 0 bases from V and 1 base from J, with 3 bases in between. CDR3 length equals 13 residues. The chain's CDR3 is CASSLGGTDTQYF. The CDR3 DNA reads as TGCGCCAGCAGCTTGGGAGGCACAGATACGCAGTATTTT. The full variable domain, completed using reference TRBV5-1 and TRBJ2-3, is KAGVTQTPRYLIKTRGQQVTLSCSPISGHRSVSWYQQTPGQGLQFLFEYFSETQRNKGNFPGRFSGRQFSNSRSEMNVSTLELGDSALYLCASSLGGTDTQYFGPGTRLTVL.

This chain uses TRBV19 with TRBJ1-5, with 7 bases that match TRBD1. The CDR3 has 14 residues. Germline-derived CDR1 and CDR2 are LNHDA and SQIVND (reference sequence). J lost 6 bases, V lost 6 bases, and 8 bases had no gene match. CDR3 loop: CASSQGGISQPQHF. CDR3 nucleotide sequence: TGTGCCAGTAGCCAAGGGGGCATTAGTCAGCCCCAGCATTTT.

In this sample, this clone turned up a few times. V and J are TRBV5-6 and TRBJ2-1; a weak D match, TRBD1 (5 bases). Trimming took 0 bases from V and 15 from J, leaving 13 bases between them. Germline V gives CDR1 SGHDT, CDR2 YYEEEE. The CDR3 is made up of 12 amino acids. CDR3 region: CASSLGEGVLFF. Written as DNA, the CDR3 is TGTGCCAGCAGCTTGGGCGAAGGGGTTCTGTTCTTC. The whole variable domain, remainder taken from reference TRBV5-6 and TRBJ2-1, is DAGVTQSPTHLIKTRGQQVTLRCSPKSGHDTVSWYQQALGQGPQFIFQYYEEEERQRGNFPDRFSGHQFPNYSSELNVNALLLGDSALYLCASSLGEGVLFFGPGTRLTVL.

V is TRBV4-1 and J is TRBJ1-2; possibly TRBD1 for D (6 bases). This CDR3 contains 15 residues. Looked up from germline, CDR1 is MGHRA and CDR2 is YSYEKL. V was shortened by 0 bases and J by 5 bases, with 13 bases between the two germline ends. CDR3 protein: CASSQDLRGRYGYTF. The CDR3 DNA is TGCGCCAGCAGCCAAGATCTCAGGGGTCGGTATGGCTACACCTTC.

Only a few counts were recorded for this clone. The chain joins TRBV2 to TRBJ2-2; 7 positions match TRBD1. V shed 5 bases, J shed 4 bases, and the junction held 7 bases outside the gene matches. The CDR3 covers 15 residues. Germline CDR1 SNHLY, CDR2 FYNNEI. The CDR3 loop is CASSTRQGSTGELFF. In DNA form, the CDR3 reads TGTGCCAGCAGTACGAGACAGGGAAGCACCGGGGAGCTGTTTTTT.

This clone was recorded a few times. This chain joins TRBV11-2 and TRBJ2-3, with 7 bases that match TRBD1. The CDR3 covers 17 residues. J gave up 0 bases and V 5 bases, and 11 bases lay outside the gene matches. CDR1 SGHAT and CDR2 FQNNGV come from the germline V gene. The CDR3 sequence is CASSIGTATYSTDTQYF. CDR3 nucleotides: TGTGCCAGCAGCATCGGGACAGCGACCTATAGCACAGATACGCAGTATTTT.

This clone appeared a few times. V and J are TRBV28 and TRBJ2-2, with 7 bases fitting TRBD1. Trimming cost V 6 bases and J 0 bases; bases outside gene matches: 10. Germline V gene lookup returns CDR1 MDHEN and CDR2 SYDVKM. The CDR3 extends over 17 amino acids. The CDR3 loop is CASRSAPGQTNTGELFF. CDR3 nucleotide sequence: TGTGCCAGCAGATCGGCACCGGGACAGACGAACACCGGGGAGCTGTTTTTT.

V is TRBV7-9 and J is TRBJ2-6, with D possibly TRBD1 on 5 matching bases. This CDR3 has 17 amino acids. Trimming took off 5 bases at V and 7 bases at J, with 21 bases between the two ends. Germline CDR1 reads SEHNR; CDR2 reads FQNEAQ (reference sequence). The CDR3 nucleotides read TGTGCCAGCAGCAACAACCTAGGGGATCTAGAAGCCAACGTCCTGACTTTC. It specifies CASSNNLGDLEANVLTF.

The chain joins TRBV11-2 to TRBJ1-1, with unresolved D. CDR1 and CDR2 (germline): SGHAT, FQNNGV. The CDR3 has 16 amino acids. V lost 2 bases and J lost 5, with 18 bases in between. The CDR3 bases are TGTGCCAGCAGCTTAAGGGAGGGCAGAGGTAATACTGAAGCTTTCTTT. Translation gives CASSLREGRGNTEAFF.